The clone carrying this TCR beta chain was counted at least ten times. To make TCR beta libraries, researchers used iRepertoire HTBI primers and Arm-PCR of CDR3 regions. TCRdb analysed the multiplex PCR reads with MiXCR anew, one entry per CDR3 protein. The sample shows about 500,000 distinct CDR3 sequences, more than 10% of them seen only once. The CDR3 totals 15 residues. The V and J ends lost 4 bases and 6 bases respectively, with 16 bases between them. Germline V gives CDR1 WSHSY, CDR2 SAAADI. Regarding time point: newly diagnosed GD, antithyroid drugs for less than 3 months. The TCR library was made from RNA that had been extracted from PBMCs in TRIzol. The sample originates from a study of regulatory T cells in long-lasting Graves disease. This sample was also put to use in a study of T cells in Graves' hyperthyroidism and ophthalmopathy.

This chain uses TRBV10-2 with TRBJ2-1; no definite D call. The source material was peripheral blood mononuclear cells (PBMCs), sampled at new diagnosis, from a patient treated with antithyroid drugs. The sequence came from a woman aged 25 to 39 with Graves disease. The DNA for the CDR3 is TGCGCCAGCAGTGGTTCCGCAATTACGCCCAATGAGCAGTTCTTC. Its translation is CASSGSAITPNEQFF.